This T cell receptor (beta chain) appears in the sequencing data of a study of Ad26.COV2.S vaccination and SARS-CoV-2 variants. Measured with immunoSEQ multiplex PCR; TCRdb has only the in-frame clones, and not every one. The sample carries tens of thousands of clones, approximately 81% recorded once. Study-wide results and caveats: Vaccinees displayed broader spike-specific TCR repertoires than placebo recipients. Total T cell responses were possibly underestimated by TCR breadth and depth analyses.

This CDR3 spans 15 amino acids. The ends lost 4 bases at V and 4 bases at J; junction bases unmatched: 10. Germline V gene data show CDR1 as SGHRS and CDR2 as YFSETQ. Points on this clone: Its antigen is not known.

V is TRBV5-1 and J is TRBJ1-2; TRBD1 matches 7 bases. Sequenced here: peripheral blood, sampled after recovery from COVID-19. The receptor was isolated from a human donor who had recovered from COVID-19. DNA of the CDR3: TGCGCCAGCAGCCCGGACCGGGACAGCCTCTATGGCTACACCTTC. This sequence encodes CASSPDRDSLYGYTF.